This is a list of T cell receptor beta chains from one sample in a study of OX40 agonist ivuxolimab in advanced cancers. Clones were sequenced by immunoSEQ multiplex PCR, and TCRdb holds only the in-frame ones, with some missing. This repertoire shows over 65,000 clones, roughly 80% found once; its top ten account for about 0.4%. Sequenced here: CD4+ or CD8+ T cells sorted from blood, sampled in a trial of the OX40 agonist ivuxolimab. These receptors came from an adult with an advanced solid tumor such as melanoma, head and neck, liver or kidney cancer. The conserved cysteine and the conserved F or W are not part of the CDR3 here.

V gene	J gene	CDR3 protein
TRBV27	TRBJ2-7	ASSLAGRVSYEQY
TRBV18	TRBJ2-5	ASSPGTEETQY
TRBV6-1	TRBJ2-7	ASSPRHPYEQY
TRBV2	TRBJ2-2	ASRDSNTGELF
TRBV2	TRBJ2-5	ASSAGSQETQY
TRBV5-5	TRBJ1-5	ASSLVSGMVQPQH
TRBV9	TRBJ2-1	ASSVDSGGYNEQF
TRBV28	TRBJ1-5	ASRNPGSMKQPQH
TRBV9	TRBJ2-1	ASSVGHAGGPGEQF
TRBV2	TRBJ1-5	ASSGGQDNQPQH
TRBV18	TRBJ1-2	ASSPTTENYGYT
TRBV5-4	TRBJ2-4	ASSPTSGTKNIQY
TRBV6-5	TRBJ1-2	ASSSHGQINYGYT